This note documents a single T cell receptor (beta chain) sequence. Its antigen is unknown. These data come from a study of shared clonotypes between healthy human individuals. Findings and limits, study-wide: Only blood samples were collected, and tissue repertoires likely differ.

The CDR3 is 15 amino acids. Trimming shortened V by 4 bases and J by 7 bases, and 17 bases separated the two germline ends. CDR1 is MDHEN, CDR2 SYDVKM, per germline. Profiling relied on immunoSEQ multiplex PCR, and the TCRdb table lists in-frame clones only, not all of them. The table records about 1,800,000 clones, about 95% of them present only once. Naive CD8 cells lacked CD45RO, underwent positive selection for CCR7 and left out terminally differentiated effector memory CD45RA+ cells. The sample comprised naive CD8+ T cells sorted from blood. The source is a man aged 18-30 years in good health. The V and J genes are TRBV28 and TRBJ2-1; D possibly matches TRBD1 or TRBD2 (5 bases each). This CDR3 reads CASSSGTTLWNEQFF. CDR3 nucleotide sequence: TGTGCCAGCAGTTCCGGGACCACGCTGTGGAATGAGCAGTTCTTC.